This is a list of T cell receptor beta chains from one sample in a study of identical twins. One entry per CDR3 protein, called by TCRdb with MiXCR from the 5' RACE reads. The sample lists under 350,000 distinct CDR3 sequences, just under 9.5% seen once, with around 7.1% in the top ten. These data were also reused for a study on yellow fever vaccine responses in identical twins.

The material sequenced was CD8+ T cells sorted from blood. These receptor sequences come from a woman aged 18-35 years in good health. Both conserved end residues are part of each CDR3. D genes are given only for firm matches. A row's size may be missing; if present it is once, few, many or a size class.

d_call: NA; v_call: TRBV28; j_call: TRBJ2-7; clone_size: NA; cdr3_nt: TGTGCCAGCAGAGAGGACGGCTCCTACGAGCAGTACTTC; cdr3_aa: CASREDGSYEQYF
d_call: NA; v_call: TRBV15; j_call: TRBJ2-5; clone_size: NA; cdr3_nt: TGTGCCACCAGCAGAGATAGGGGGTTAGCCACACAAGAGACCCAGTACTTC; cdr3_aa: CATSRDRGLATQETQYF
d_call: NA; v_call: TRBV29-1; j_call: TRBJ2-2; clone_size: few; cdr3_nt: TGCAGCGTTGTTTTTGCTTATACAGGCGCCGGGGAGCTGTTTTTT; cdr3_aa: CSVVFAYTGAGELFF
d_call: NA; v_call: TRBV5-6; j_call: TRBJ2-2; clone_size: few; cdr3_nt: TGTGCCAGCAGCTTGGGGGGGGCGCACACCGGGGAGCTGTTTTTT; cdr3_aa: CASSLGGAHTGELFF
d_call: TRBD2; v_call: TRBV4-1; j_call: TRBJ2-2; clone_size: many; cdr3_nt: TGCGCCAGCAGCACCCGGGGGGAGGTAGGCACCGGGGAGCTGTTTTTT; cdr3_aa: CASSTRGEVGTGELFF
d_call: NA; v_call: TRBV7-9; j_call: TRBJ2-1; clone_size: few; cdr3_nt: TGTGCCAGCAGCTTAGGGGGACGTGGCGATGAGCAGTTCTTC; cdr3_aa: CASSLGGRGDEQFF
d_call: TRBD2; v_call: TRBV7-2; j_call: TRBJ2-5; clone_size: few; cdr3_nt: TGTGCCAGCAGCCCGGCATATTCTAGCGGGGACCAAGAGACCCAGTACTTC; cdr3_aa: CASSPAYSSGDQETQYF
d_call: NA; v_call: TRBV5-1; j_call: TRBJ2-2; clone_size: NA; cdr3_nt: TGCGCCAGCAGCTTGAGACTAGGGTCCACCGGGGAGCTGTTTTTT; cdr3_aa: CASSLRLGSTGELFF
d_call: NA; v_call: TRBV27; j_call: TRBJ1-1; clone_size: few; cdr3_nt: TGTGCCAGCAGTGGCCATGGGCGGGGCGCTTTCTTT; cdr3_aa: CASSGHGRGAFF
d_call: TRBD2; v_call: TRBV10-1; j_call: TRBJ2-3; clone_size: NA; cdr3_nt: TGCGCCAGCAGTGAGTCGTCTAGCGGGAGGTTGGCAGATACGCAGTATTTT; cdr3_aa: CASSESSSGRLADTQYF
d_call: NA; v_call: TRBV28; j_call: TRBJ2-2; clone_size: many; cdr3_nt: TGTGCCAGCAGTTTAGGGGGGGGGCACACCGGGGAGCTGTTTTTT; cdr3_aa: CASSLGGGHTGELFF
d_call: NA; v_call: TRBV6-2/TRBV6-3; j_call: TRBJ2-1; clone_size: many; cdr3_nt: TGTGCCAGCATTTCTCAGAGATACTCCTACAATGAGCAGTTCTTC; cdr3_aa: CASISQRYSYNEQFF
d_call: TRBD1; v_call: TRBV4-3; j_call: TRBJ2-7; clone_size: few; cdr3_nt: TGCGCCAGCAGCCAAGACCGGGACAGTCAGTACGAGCAGTACTTC; cdr3_aa: CASSQDRDSQYEQYF
d_call: NA; v_call: TRBV6-5; j_call: TRBJ2-3; clone_size: few; cdr3_nt: TGTGCCAGCAGTTACTTCTCAGGGCAGCTCACAGATACGCAGTATTTT; cdr3_aa: CASSYFSGQLTDTQYF
d_call: NA; v_call: TRBV9; j_call: TRBJ2-7; clone_size: few; cdr3_nt: TGTGCCAGCAGCGAGGGGGGGGCCCTCCGTGGCGAGCAGTACTTC; cdr3_aa: CASSEGGALRGEQYF
d_call: TRBD1; v_call: TRBV12-3/TRBV12-4; j_call: TRBJ1-4; clone_size: many; cdr3_nt: TGTGCCAGCAGGACGGGACAGGGGGCTCCCCGTGAAAAACTGTTTTTT; cdr3_aa: CASRTGQGAPREKLFF
d_call: NA; v_call: TRBV4-3; j_call: TRBJ2-1; clone_size: few; cdr3_nt: TGCGCCAGCAGCCAAGCCGGGACAGGGGAAGGCGGGAGGGCCGATAATGAGCAGTTCTTC; cdr3_aa: CASSQAGTGEGGRADNEQFF
d_call: NA; v_call: TRBV5-1; j_call: TRBJ1-5; clone_size: many; cdr3_nt: TGCGCCAGCAGCTTGGCAGGGGCGTACGGTCAGCCCCAGCATTTT; cdr3_aa: CASSLAGAYGQPQHF
d_call: NA; v_call: TRBV6-1; j_call: TRBJ1-2; clone_size: NA; cdr3_nt: TGTGCCAGCAGTGAACCCGGGGGATACGGCTACACCTTC; cdr3_aa: CASSEPGGYGYTF
d_call: NA; v_call: TRBV7-2; j_call: TRBJ2-7; clone_size: NA; cdr3_nt: TGTGCCAGCAGCTTACGAGGGACCCTCCTCGTTCCCTACGAGCAGTACTTC; cdr3_aa: CASSLRGTLLVPYEQYF